This entry is about one T cell receptor (beta chain). The protocol was immunoSEQ multiplex PCR, while the TCRdb copy is restricted to in-frame clones and leaves out a portion. Among about 300,000 clones listed, around nine tenths were seen once. From germline, CDR1 is SGHTA and CDR2 FQGNSA. The CDR3 contains 18 residues. The V gene end was trimmed by 6 bases and the J gene end by 0 bases; junction bases not matched to a gene: 14. These data come from a study of blood T cell repertoires in COVID-19. Study details: Spain, Italy and the United States supplied samples that represented acute and convalescent COVID-19.

The genes are TRBV7-2 and TRBJ2-1, with 7 bases that match TRBD2. Sequencing input: PBMCs or T cells enriched from blood (not recorded which). This receptor was identified in a woman between 40 and 55 years old who had recovered from COVID-19. CDR3 sequence: CASSSEGAGFRSYNEQFF. CDR3 nucleotide sequence: TGTGCCAGCAGTTCCGAGGGAGCGGGATTTCGCTCCTACAATGAGCAGTTCTTC.